This T cell receptor (beta chain) was obtained from a study of graft-versus-host responses after intestinal transplantation. In the study overall: After anti-thymocyte globulin induction, recipients took tacrolimus and steroids for three to four years.

There are 20 residues in the CDR3. CDR1 MNHEY and CDR2 SMNVEV come from the germline V gene (reference sequence). Trimming shortened V by 2 bases and J by 2 bases, and 28 bases separated the two germline ends. Using immunoSEQ multiplex PCR, the repertoire was profiled, and TCRdb retains in-frame clones only, with some absent. This sample has approximately 26,000 clones, with around 78% found just once. Sequenced material: PBMCs, taken 28 days after intestinal transplant. The chain couples TRBV27 to TRBJ2-7; D possibly corresponds to TRBD2 (6 bases). The receptor was isolated from a human patient who received an intestinal transplant, so some T cells may come from the graft donor. The CDR3 region is CASSLMRLARSGRDAYEQYF. DNA of the CDR3: TGTGCCAGCAGTTTAATGCGGCTAGCGAGATCCGGAAGGGATGCCTACGAGCAGTACTTC.